These 19 T cell receptor beta chains were sequenced from one sample in a study of T cells in Graves' hyperthyroidism and ophthalmopathy. Researchers took RNA transcripts and amplified the TCR beta CDR3 regions from them. Carried out on the TCR CDR3, a first-round RT-PCR used the HTBI primer set. MiXCR was run by TCRdb on the multiplex PCR reads, yielding one entry per CDR3 protein. The sample has 600,000 to 900,000 distinct CDR3 sequences; around 17% are singletons. Source material: blood. Every receptor here comes from a man aged 18-30 years with Graves' hyperthyroidism.

This clonotype was observed many times. Its ends do not fully match the called genes, so a read error is possible. The chain recombines TRBV9 with TRBJ1-1; D ambiguous. The CDR3 runs 14 residues. Germline V lookup: CDR1 SGDLS, CDR2 YYNGEE. CDR3 region: CASSPKTRNTEAFF. DNA for the CDR3: TGTGCCAGCAGCCCTAAAACAAGGAACACTGAGGCTTTCTTT.

The chain is built from TRBV20-1 and TRBJ2-3; D tentatively fits TRBD1 or TRBD2 (6 bases each). This CDR3 has 14 residues. V lost 6 bases and J lost 0, with 13 bases in between. CDR1 is DFQATT and CDR2 is SNEGSKA in the germline V gene (reference sequence). In nucleotides, the CDR3 is TGCAGTGCCGGGGGCTTGTTTAGCACAGATACGCAGTATTTT. Translation gives CSAGGLFSTDTQYF.

This chain links TRBV6-2 or TRBV6-3 with TRBJ2-1; D might be TRBD2 (5 bases). CDR3 length equals 16 residues. Per germline, CDR1 MNHEY and CDR2 SVGEGT. Trimming took off 2 bases at V and 0 bases at J, with 11 bases between the two ends. The CDR3 sequence: CASSYRETYSYNEQFF. The CDR3 nucleotides read TGTGCCAGCAGTTACAGGGAGACCTACTCCTACAATGAGCAGTTCTTC.

This clonotype showed up many times. The chain recombines TRBV20-1 with TRBJ2-5, with D perhaps matching TRBD2 (5 bases). CDR3 length: 16 residues. V was pared by 3 bases and J by 2 bases, with 19 bases between. Germline V gene sequence: CDR1 DFQATT, CDR2 SNEGSKA (reference sequence). The CDR3 DNA sequence: TGCAGTGCTAGGGGCCAACTAGGGAAACGGCAAGAGACCCAGTACTTC. This sequence encodes CSARGQLGKRQETQYF.

This clonotype was seen only a few times. The chain links TRBV4-1 to TRBJ2-1; a possible D gene is TRBD1 (6 bases). Germline V lookup: CDR1 MGHRA, CDR2 YSYEKL. With 0 bases removed from V and 0 bases from J, the gap between germline ends came to 6 bases. The CDR3 consists of 15 residues. The CDR3 DNA sequence: TGCGCCAGCAGCCAAGAAGGGGGCTCCTACAATGAGCAGTTCTTC. Translation gives CASSQEGGSYNEQFF.

V usage is TRBV28 and J usage is TRBJ2-3; D call uncertain. The CDR3 has 12 amino acids. The V end was cut by 1 base, the J end by 7 bases, with 6 bases between. CDR1 and CDR2 (germline): MDHEN, SYDVKM. Here the CDR3 reads CASSLFGHTQYF. DNA for the CDR3: TGTGCCAGCAGTTTATTCGGGCATACGCAGTATTTT.

The sample holds a few counts of this clonotype. The chain uses TRBV7-3 and TRBJ2-2; perhaps TRBD2 as D (5 bases). In germline, CDR1 is SGHTA, CDR2 FQGTGA. V was cut by 5 bases and J by 4 bases, with 11 bases left in between. The CDR3 runs 14 residues. The CDR3 coding sequence is TGTGCCAGCAGCCAGGACTCAGCCACCGGGGAGCTGTTTTTT. Amino acid sequence: CASSQDSATGELFF.

The rearrangement links TRBV19 to TRBJ2-6, with a weak D call TRBD2 (5 bases). This CDR3 contains 16 residues. V gave up 4 bases and J gave up 4 bases, with 14 bases separating them. CDR1 and CDR2 from the germline V gene are LNHDA and SQIVND (reference sequence). CDR3 nucleotide sequence: TGTGCCAGTAGTACCCCCGGGATTTCCGGGGCCAACGTCCTGACTTTC. Its protein is CASSTPGISGANVLTF.

This clonotype was recorded at least ten times. The CDR3 nucleotides are TGCAGTGCTAGATCCCTGGCGGGAGGGCCCCAAGAGACCCAGTACTTC. It encodes CSARSLAGGPQETQYF. The chain uses TRBV20-1 and TRBJ2-5, with 9 bases matching TRBD2. CDR1 and CDR2 (germline): DFQATT, SNEGSKA (reference sequence). The CDR3 spans 16 residues. With 2 bases clipped from V and 1 base from J, the junction kept 8 bases outside the gene matches.

Only a few counts were recorded for this clonotype. The chain employs TRBV28 and TRBJ2-3; maybe TRBD2 (7 bases). Germline assignment: CDR1 MDHEN and CDR2 SYDVKM. Trimming pared 7 bases from V and 0 bases from J, leaving 17 bases between. The CDR3 sequence is 16 residues long. In DNA form, the CDR3 reads TGTGCCAGCAACCAAGGGGGGGCCTCTAGCACAGATACGCAGTATTTT. This translates into CASNQGGASSTDTQYF.

This clonotype was observed at least ten times. The chain is built from TRBV27 and TRBJ2-1; 12 bases are shared with TRBD2. CDR1 and CDR2 (germline): MNHEY, SMNVEV (reference sequence). The CDR3 contains 17 residues. Germline trimming cut 5 bases from V and 2 bases from J; bases unmatched to any gene: 7. The CDR3 coding sequence is TGTGCCAGCAGTCCCACTAGCGGGAGGTCCCCCTACAATGAGCAGTTCTTC. Translation gives CASSPTSGRSPYNEQFF.

CDR3 bases: TGTGCCAGCAGTCGGGCCCCCAAACGGGAAGCTTTCTTT. Its translation: CASSRAPKREAFF. The chain joins TRBV6-1 to TRBJ1-1; D gene ambiguous. Deletions cut 5 bases from V and 8 bases from J, with 15 bases between. The CDR3 extends over 13 amino acids. Germline values: CDR1 MNHNS, CDR2 SASEGT.

This clonotype was counted ten times or more. J is TRBJ2-5 and V is TRBV18; weak D call: TRBD1 (6 bases). V lost 6 bases and J 5 bases, leaving 16 bases between the germline ends. Germline values: CDR1 KGHSH, CDR2 LQKENI. The CDR3 loop spans 14 amino acids. CDR3 sequence reads: CASSLLTGLETQYF. Here the CDR3 DNA reads TGTGCCAGCTCCCTACTGACAGGTCTGGAGACCCAGTACTTC. The full variable domain, with the rest looked up from reference TRBV18 and TRBJ2-5, is NAGVMQNPRHLVRRRGQEARLRCSPMKGHSHVYWYRQLPEEGLKFMVYLQKENIIDESGMPKERFSAEFPKEGPSILRIQQVVRGDSAAYFCASSLLTGLETQYFGPGTRLLVL.

The sample holds a few counts of this clonotype. At one end, the junction sequence differs from germline, possibly due to a read error. The rearrangement uses TRBV18 and TRBJ2-5; D gene ambiguous. The CDR3 contains 13 residues. In germline, CDR1 is KGHSH, CDR2 LQKENI. The CDR3 bases are TGTGCCGGCTCACCATCATTCGTGGAGACCCAGTACTTC. Amino acid sequence: CAGSPSFVETQYF.

The rearrangement uses TRBV15 and TRBJ2-7; a possible D gene is TRBD2 (5 bases). This CDR3 has 13 amino acids. V lost 8 bases to trimming and J lost 3 bases, with 14 bases between them. Germline CDR1 LNHNV, CDR2 YYDKDF (reference sequence). CDR3 DNA sequence: TGTGCCACCGGAGAGGGAGTAGGCTACGAGCAGTACTTC. Protein product: CATGEGVGYEQYF.

The chain couples TRBV24-1 to TRBJ2-2; D is perhaps TRBD1 (5 bases). Germline CDR1 KGHDR, CDR2 SFDVKD. The length of the CDR3 is 16 residues. Trimming left V 1 base short and J 0 bases short, with 8 bases between. CDR3 region: CATSDFAGSNTGELFF. CDR3 bases: TGTGCCACCAGTGATTTCGCAGGGTCGAACACCGGGGAGCTGTTTTTT.

The chain couples TRBV11-2 to TRBJ2-5; TRBD2 is a possible D gene (6 bases). The CDR3 consists of 17 residues. V was pared by 5 bases and J by 5 bases, with 24 bases between. From germline, CDR1 is SGHAT and CDR2 FQNNGV. Written as DNA, the CDR3 is TGTGCCAGCAGCCAGGGTACGGGAGTATTATCCGGTGAGACCCAGTACTTC. Translating it yields CASSQGTGVLSGETQYF.

This clonotype was seen just once. The rearrangement uses TRBV19 and TRBJ1-3; D possibly corresponds to TRBD1 (6 bases). V gave up 7 bases and J gave up 1 base, with 20 bases separating them. This CDR3 contains 17 residues. Germline CDR1 reads LNHDA; CDR2 reads SQIVND (reference sequence). CDR3 in DNA: TGTGCCAGTATCATCGGGCAGGGGCTAGCATCTGGAAACACCATATATTTT. Translating gives CASIIGQGLASGNTIYF.

The CDR3 coding sequence is TGTGCCAGTAGCCCGCGTGTTCCAGATTACGAGCAGTACTTC. As protein: CASSPRVPDYEQYF. V usage is TRBV19 and J usage is TRBJ2-7, with unresolved D. This CDR3 has 14 residues. The V gene's germline CDR1 is LNHDA and CDR2 SQIVND (reference sequence). With 6 bases removed from V and 4 bases from J, the gap between germline ends came to 16 bases.